This record looks at one T cell receptor (beta chain) sequence and its context. This sample was included in a study of liver allograft versus peripheral blood T cells. Study as a whole: Recipients' peripheral blood served as the comparator for T cell receptor repertoires in transplanted livers.

Unmatched junction bases numbered 3, after V lost 5 bases and J lost 3 bases. The V gene's germline CDR1 is SGHTA and CDR2 FQGNSA. CDR3 size: 14 residues. TCRdb reprocessed the reads via MiXCR and lists one record per CDR3 protein. The data show around 17,000 distinct CDR3 sequences, under 25% seen once. This clonotype originated in a human patient who had a liver transplant. Certain T cells may be donor cells from the graft. The V gene is TRBV7-2, the J gene TRBJ2-3; 9 bases line up with TRBD1. The CDR3 sequence is CASSPGTGTDTQYF. The CDR3 coding sequence is TGTGCCAGCAGCCCCGGGACAGGGACAGATACGCAGTATTTT. Together with reference TRBV7-2 and TRBJ2-3, the CDR3 gives the full variable domain: GAGVSQSPSNKVTEKGKDVELRCDPISGHTALYWYRQSLGQGLEFLIYFQGNSAPDKSGLPSDRFSAERTGGSVSTLTIQRTQQEDSAVYLCASSPGTGTDTQYFGPGTRLTVL.